The sample holds a few counts of the clone carrying this T cell receptor (beta chain). Its matching antigen is unknown. The sample comes from a study of blood T cells in healthy people across ages. Study results and caveats: Aged donors had fewer naive CD4+ cells and lower diversity than long-lived donors.

Aged about 6 to 90, donors were systemically healthy Caucasians from Russia. Using a J-beta primer mix together with a sample-barcoded 5' primer, a second PCR was run for 7 to 11 cycles. A single record per CDR3 protein comes from TCRdb applying MiXCR to the 5' RACE reads. Of under 850,000 distinct CDR3 sequences in the sample, 35% to 40% were seen once. The sequenced material came from blood. This sequence was found in a man younger than 30 in good health.

Written as DNA, the CDR3 is TGTGCCACCAGTGATTCAAGGAGGCGTAATGAGCAGTTCTTC. This gives the protein CATSDSRRRNEQFF. This sequence joins TRBV24-1 and TRBJ2-1; TRBD2 might be the D (5 bases). The CDR3 consists of 14 residues. Trimming took off 2 bases at V and 7 bases at J, with 11 bases between the two ends. Germline CDR1 and CDR2: KGHDR and SFDVKD.